The TCR beta chain under discussion was sequenced for a study of CD8 T cells in ankylosing spondylitis. General study points: Some of these motif variants have turned up before, in reports on reactive arthritis synovial fluid and blood. Disease-associated clones were reportedly significantly overrepresented in matched ankylosing spondylitis synovial fluid. Ankylosing spondylitis blood appeared to be characterized by a TCR beta motif of eight highly homologous variants. As for the disease-linked clones, they showed a CD8+ phenotype and occurred at relatively low frequencies in peripheral blood.

There are a few counts of this clonotype. What it binds is not known. Libraries for TCR beta were made by quantitative 5'-RACE with molecular barcodes. TCRdb analysed the 5' RACE reads with MiXCR anew, one entry per CDR3 protein. The sample holds approximately 540,000 distinct CDR3 sequences, roughly 13% seen once. CDR1 MNHNS and CDR2 SASEGT come from the germline V gene. Trimming took 8 bases from V and 7 from J, leaving 18 bases between them. CDR3 length: 14 amino acids. The clonotype originates from a male donor with ankylosing spondylitis. The sample was blood, either unsorted or a sorted T cell fraction (not recorded which). The rearrangement joins TRBV6-1 to TRBJ1-5; a possible D gene is TRBD1 (6 bases). Here the CDR3 DNA reads TGTGCCAGCGGACGGGGGGGCGAGGGCCAGCCCCAGCATTTT. Translation gives CASGRGGEGQPQHF.